This T cell receptor (beta chain) appears in the sequencing data of a study of T cell repertoires in cytomegalovirus infection. Turning to the study itself: From public TCR beta signatures came an indication of both CMV infection and matching HLA type. Study-wide points: The study found HLA-C-restricted CMV-specific TCR beta clonotypes dominating the ex vivo response. Identification of carriers of CMV plus the relevant HLA was achieved through cumulative public TCR beta family frequency.

CDR3 length: 13 amino acids. With 11 bases removed from V and 4 bases from J, the gap between germline ends came to 17 bases. TCRdb ran MiXCR on the reads and lists one entry per CDR3 protein. The data show 650,000 to 850,000 distinct CDR3 sequences, almost 30% seen once. Comment on this clonotype: Its specificity is unknown. A read error may be the cause here, since a much bigger clone is one base away.

This sequence joins TRBV12-3 or TRBV12-4 and TRBJ1-2; possible D gene TRBD1, 5 bases. The receptor was derived from a human donor in good health (CMV status not recorded). Some clones in this sample may be carry-over from other donors' samples. The material sequenced was cultured CD8+ T cells from PBMCs, taken from culture after CMV antigen stimulation. The CDR3 DNA reads as TGTGCCGGCACGGGGGGGTGGGGCTATGGCTACACCTTC. Residues: CAGTGGWGYGYTF.